These T cell receptor beta chains were read from a single sample in a study of blood T cell repertoires in COVID-19. Assay: immunoSEQ multiplex PCR; the TCRdb copy retains only in-frame clones and omits some. This sample has 100,000 to 150,000 clones, with less than 80% found just once. The sequenced material came from peripheral blood. Receptor source: a man between 50 and 59 years old with acute or convalescent COVID-19. Each CDR3 is given with its conserved first and last residue. The D gene is left open where the match is weak. For some rows the clone size is stated as once, few or many, or as a class when expanded; others skip it.

size	V	D	J	CDR3	DNA
NA	TRBV18	NA	TRBJ1-4	CASSPRGSTNEKLFF	TGTGCCAGCTCCCCCCGGGGATCAACTAATGAAAAACTGTTTTTT
NA	TRBV5-4	NA	TRBJ2-1	CASSDPLGASDNEQFF	TGTGCCAGCAGCGACCCCTTAGGGGCTTCGGACAATGAGCAGTTCTTC
few	TRBV7-8	TRBD1	TRBJ2-3	CASSLVTGWDTDTQYF	TGTGCCAGCAGCTTAGTGACAGGGTGGGACACAGATACGCAGTATTTT
few	TRBV5-1	NA	TRBJ2-7	CASSFGGGAYEQYF	TGCGCCAGCAGCTTTGGAGGTGGCGCCTACGAGCAGTACTTC
NA	TRBV19	NA	TRBJ1-2	CASSNPSNYGYTF	TGTGCCAGTAGTAATCCCTCTAACTATGGCTACACCTTC
NA	TRBV11-2	NA	TRBJ2-5	CASSDHGAVETQYF	TGTGCCAGCAGCGACCACGGAGCTGTGGAGACCCAGTACTTC
NA	TRBV11-2	NA	TRBJ2-5	CASSLGTLETQYF	TGTGCCAGCAGCTTAGGGACTTTAGAGACCCAGTACTTC
few	TRBV6-5	NA	TRBJ1-1	CASSQGSVTEAFF	TGTGCCAGCAGTCAGGGTTCGGTTACTGAAGCTTTCTTT
NA	TRBV5-1	TRBD2	TRBJ2-1	CASSPGLAGGRGNEQFF	TGCGCCAGCAGCCCTGGACTAGCGGGAGGGCGGGGCAATGAGCAGTTCTTC
NA	TRBV6-5	NA	TRBJ1-6	CASSTGQTNSPLHF	TGTGCCAGCAGCACCGGACAGACAAATTCACCCCTCCACTTT
NA	TRBV19	TRBD2	TRBJ2-7	CASSRREGPEQYF	TGTGCCAGTAGCCGGCGGGAGGGCCCCGAGCAGTACTTC
NA	TRBV27	TRBD1	TRBJ2-7	CASSLGWTGQIYEQYF	TGTGCCAGCAGTTTAGGGTGGACAGGTCAGATTTACGAGCAGTACTTC
NA	TRBV27	NA	TRBJ2-5	CASSYRLAETQYF	TGTGCCAGCAGTTATCGGTTAGCCGAGACCCAGTACTTC
once	TRBV5-5	NA	TRBJ2-2	CASSSLSNTGELFF	TGTGCCAGCAGCTCCCTGTCGAACACCGGGGAGCTGTTTTTT
NA	TRBV27	TRBD2	TRBJ2-3	CASSLSLAGADTQYF	TGTGCCAGCAGTTTATCACTAGCGGGAGCAGATACGCAGTATTTT
NA	TRBV2	NA	TRBJ2-5	CASMRGLNQETQYF	TGTGCCAGCATGAGGGGGTTGAACCAAGAGACCCAGTACTTC
NA	TRBV7-3	NA	TRBJ2-1	CASSLTLVDNEQFF	TGTGCCAGCAGCTTAACACTGGTGGACAATGAGCAGTTCTTC
NA	TRBV28	NA	TRBJ1-2	CASSLDETGINYGYTF	TGTGCCAGCAGTTTGGACGAAACAGGAATTAACTATGGCTACACCTTC
NA	TRBV4-1	NA	TRBJ1-5	CASSQGSGNQPQHF	TGCGCCAGCAGCCAGGGGTCAGGGAACCAGCCCCAGCATTTT
NA	TRBV7-9	NA	TRBJ1-6	CASSLDDGISALHF	TGTGCCAGCAGCTTAGATGACGGGATTTCGGCCCTCCACTTT
NA	TRBV20-1	NA	TRBJ2-3	CSAPREKGQYF	TGCAGTGCCCCCCGGGAGAAAGGGCAGTATTTT
NA	TRBV3-1/TRBV3-2	NA	TRBJ2-7	CASSLFRGNEQYF	TGTGCCAGCAGCTTATTCAGGGGCAACGAGCAGTACTTC
NA	TRBV7-9	TRBD2	TRBJ2-1	CASSPWRTSGANEQFF	TGTGCCAGCAGCCCCTGGCGGACTAGCGGGGCCAATGAGCAGTTCTTC
NA	TRBV18	NA	TRBJ2-2	CASSLGQNTGELFF	TGTGCCAGCTCCCTGGGACAGAACACCGGGGAGCTGTTTTTT
few	TRBV7-3	NA	TRBJ1-6	CASSPAGKSSPLHF	TGTGCCAGCAGCCCGGCAGGGAAGAGCTCACCCCTCCACTTT
NA	TRBV7-3	NA	TRBJ1-6	CASSFGSYNSPLHF	TGTGCCAGCAGCTTTGGGAGCTATAATTCACCCCTCCACTTT